The clone carrying this T cell receptor (beta chain) was seen a handful of times. Its antigen is undetermined. This specimen belongs to a study of T cell repertoires in cytomegalovirus infection. Whole-study context: It was the public TCR beta signatures that indicated both CMV infection and matching HLA type. Whole-study results and caveats: Frequencies of public TCR beta families were cumulated, and this identified carriers of CMV plus the relevant HLA. CMV-specific TCR beta clonotypes restricted by HLA-C dominated the ex vivo response.

V was cut by 5 bases and J by 6 bases, with 19 bases left in between. Germline V gives CDR1 SQVTM, CDR2 ANQGSEA. The length of the CDR3 is 14 residues. TCRdb itself ran the reads through MiXCR, one entry per CDR3 protein. The data hold about 240,000 distinct CDR3 sequences, with about 12% observed a single time. Material for sequencing was PBMCs. This receptor was taken from a human donor in good health (CMV status not recorded). Some clones in this sample may be carry-over from other donors' samples. J is TRBJ2-5 and V is TRBV29-1; the D gene is possibly TRBD1 (5 bases). This CDR3 is CSVTWVDSQQTQYF. DNA of the CDR3: TGCAGCGTTACATGGGTCGACAGTCAACAGACCCAGTACTTC.